This T cell receptor beta chain was captured by sequencing in a study of CD8+ T cells in alopecia areata. General study findings and limits: Researchers reported that TCR sharing among patients proved less clear than in mice, possibly HLA-linked. Higher clonality and more expanded CD8+ clones appeared in lesional than normal scalp. Throughout tofacitinib, many expanded lesional clones continued to persist in scalp and blood.

cDNA reverse transcribed from extracted RNA served as the sequencing template. Repertoires were generated with immunoSEQ multiplex PCR, while TCRdb's copy carries only in-frame clones and drops some. The sample lists hundreds of thousands of clones, 58% occurring once. This clone has a handful of counts. Antigen unknown. The germline CDR1 and CDR2 sequences are SNHLY and FYNNEI. This CDR3 contains 16 residues. V lost 3 bases and J lost 5, with 14 bases in between. Noted treatment: oral pan-JAK inhibitor, 5-10 mg twice daily. T lymphocytes (CD4+ and CD8+) were sorted from PBMCs. The TCR originated in a human donor with alopecia areata. The chain joins TRBV2 to TRBJ1-6; the D is unclear. The input for sequencing was CD4+ T cells sorted from blood, taken at week 24, from a patient treated with tofacitinib. This CDR3 reads CASSDEHPRNNSPLHF. The CDR3 nucleotides are TGTGCCAGCAGTGATGAGCACCCTAGGAATAATTCACCCCTCCACTTT.